A selection of T cell receptor beta chains follows, all from one sample in a study of shared clonotypes between healthy human individuals. Generated by immunoSEQ multiplex PCR, the TCRdb table keeps only in-frame clones and is missing some. In the table there are 2 million to 2.5 million clones, approximately 94% of which are singletons. Sequencing was done on a sample of naive CD4+ T cells sorted from blood. Receptor source: a man aged 18 to 29 in good health. Each CDR3 is given with its conserved first and last residue. The D gene is left open where the match is weak. The listing skips clone size in some rows; elsewhere it reads once, few, many or a size class.

>NA|TRBJ2-5|TRBV20-1|NA
TGCAGGGCGTTCGCGGGAGAGACCCAGTACTTC
CRAFAGETQYF
>TRBD2|TRBJ2-1|TRBV11-2|NA
TGTGCCAGCAGCTCCCTAGCGGGGGTATACAATGAGCAGTTCTTC
CASSSLAGVYNEQFF
>NA|TRBJ1-4|TRBV2|NA
TGTGCCAGCAGCCCGGAGGGGTTTCCAACTAATGAAAAACTGTTTTTT
CASSPEGFPTNEKLFF
>NA|TRBJ1-5|TRBV5-1|NA
TGCGCCAGCAGCTTAGGTGACAGCTCCAATCAGCCCCAGCATTTT
CASSLGDSSNQPQHF
>NA|TRBJ1-6|TRBV5-1|once
TGCGCCAGCAGCTTCACAGATACCCGCGGCCCCTATAATTCACCCCTCCACTTT
CASSFTDTRGPYNSPLHF
>TRBD2|TRBJ2-1|TRBV27|few
TGTGCCAGCAGTTTCGGGGCCAGGACACTCACACTAGACGGGAGGGCCTCCTATGAGCAGTTCTTC
CASSFGARTLTLDGRASYEQFF
>TRBD2|TRBJ2-7|TRBV7-2|NA
TGTGCCAGCAGCTTGGATAGCGGGCTAGGCGAGCAGTACTTC
CASSLDSGLGEQYF
>NA|TRBJ2-7|TRBV7-9|NA
TGTGCCAGCAGCCCTACCCCGGCCTACGAGCAGTACTTC
CASSPTPAYEQYF
>TRBD1|TRBJ2-7|TRBV15|NA
TGTGCCACCAGCAGCCGGGACAGGCTATACGAGCAGTACTTC
CATSSRDRLYEQYF
>NA|TRBJ2-5|TRBV6-1|NA
TGTGCCAGCAGACGGACTCCTCAGGAGACCCAGTACTTC
CASRRTPQETQYF
>NA|TRBJ2-5|TRBV10-2|NA
TGCGCCAGCAGGTGGGAGAGGGTCGGCGGAGAGACCCAGTACTTC
CASRWERVGGETQYF
>TRBD1|TRBJ2-3|TRBV5-1|NA
TGCGCCAGCAGCTTGGGGACAGGGAGCGCAGATACGCAGTATTTT
CASSLGTGSADTQYF
>NA|TRBJ2-3|TRBV7-2|NA
TGTGCCAGCAGTTTACCCCTAGACTTGTTCTTCCCAGATACGCAGTATTTT
CASSLPLDLFFPDTQYF
>NA|TRBJ2-2|TRBV10-1|few
TGCGCCAGCAGTGGGGACACCGGGGAGCTGTTTTTT
CASSGDTGELFF